This is a list of T cell receptor beta chains from one sample in a study of identical twins. TCRdb itself ran the 5' RACE reads through MiXCR, one entry per CDR3 protein. The sample consists of roughly 540,000 distinct CDR3 sequences, roughly a fifth of them appearing once. These same data were also listed under a study on T cells expressing NK-cell markers.

Material: CD4+ T cells sorted from blood. The receptor set was obtained from a woman in her late teens or twenties in good health. CDR3s include the opening cysteine and the closing phenylalanine or tryptophan. The D gene is left open where the match is weak. Clone size, where shown, is once, few, many, or a class for clones that have expanded.

d_call clone_size j_call v_call cdr3_nt cdr3_aa
NA many TRBJ1-5 TRBV20-1 TGCAGTGCTAGAGATCAGGGTTCGGCCCAGCATTTT CSARDQGSAQHF
NA NA TRBJ1-4 TRBV14 TGTGCCAGCAGCCAACTACCGCTAGGGCTGGAAAAACTGTTTTTT CASSQLPLGLEKLFF
TRBD2 many TRBJ2-1 TRBV29-1 TGCAGCGTCCATAAGACCGGGACTAGCGGGAGTCGAGAGCAGTTCTTC CSVHKTGTSGSREQFF
NA NA TRBJ2-2 TRBV6-2/TRBV6-3 TGTGCCAGCAGTTACCGGGGGCCAAACACCGGGGAGCTGTTTTTT CASSYRGPNTGELFF
NA NA TRBJ2-1 TRBV12-3/TRBV12-4 TGTGCCAGCAGTTTAGGGATCCTAGGGACGGCGTTCTTC CASSLGILGTAFF
NA few TRBJ1-1 TRBV5-5 TGTGCCAGCAGCTCCATAAAACAGGGTACCGCCCAAGCTTTCTTT CASSSIKQGTAQAFF
NA NA TRBJ1-5 TRBV7-7 TGTGCTAGCAGCCCGACTGTTGGTGGCCCCCAGCATTTT CASSPTVGGPQHF
NA NA TRBJ2-2 TRBV2 TGTGCCAGCGCGGGACAGTTGGTCACCGGGGAGCTGTTTTTT CASAGQLVTGELFF
NA few TRBJ1-1 TRBV20-1 TGCAGTGCTAGTAGTGGGGGCGTTCTGAACACTGAAGCTTTCTTT CSASSGGVLNTEAFF
NA many TRBJ1-1 TRBV20-1 TGCAGTGCCCTTGCCCCGAACACTGAAGCTTTCTTT CSALAPNTEAFF
TRBD2 few TRBJ2-2 TRBV12-3/TRBV12-4 TGTGCCTGCAGTTCCAGGGCGGGACTAGCGGGGAAGAACACCGGGGAGCTGTTTTTT CACSSRAGLAGKNTGELFF
NA few TRBJ1-2 TRBV11-2 TGTGCCAGCAGCCCATCCCAAGCGGTTGGCTACACCTTC CASSPSQAVGYTF
NA few TRBJ2-1 TRBV12-3/TRBV12-4 TGTGCCAGCAGTTTTAGGGGACAGCAGTTCTTC CASSFRGQQFF
NA once TRBJ2-5 TRBV7-9 TGTGCCAGCAGCTTAGCAAGACAGATATTCCAAGAGACCCAGTACTTC CASSLARQIFQETQYF
TRBD1 NA TRBJ2-2 TRBV12-5 TGTGCTAGTGGTTTGGAAGGAGGGACAGGGCTGTTTTTT CASGLEGGTGLFF
NA few TRBJ2-3 TRBV14 TGTGCCAGCAGCCAAGACCTGTCCTTGTACTCAGATACGCAGTATTTT CASSQDLSLYSDTQYF
TRBD2 many TRBJ2-5 TRBV12-3/TRBV12-4 TGTGCCAGCAGTTTGGGGACTAGCGAGGAGACCCAGTACTTC CASSLGTSEETQYF
NA NA TRBJ2-1 TRBV7-9 TGTGCCAGCAGCTTCGACCGACTCATCTACAATGAGCAGTTCTTC CASSFDRLIYNEQFF
NA NA TRBJ2-7 TRBV6-6 TGTGCCAGCAGTAATCTCAGGGGTTACGAGCAGTACTTC CASSNLRGYEQYF
TRBD1 NA TRBJ2-7 TRBV18 TGTGCCAGCTCACCGACGGACAGGGAGTCGGAGCAGTACTTC CASSPTDRESEQYF
NA NA TRBJ1-1 TRBV5-4 TGTGCCAGCAGCTTTGGGGGGCCAACAAACACTGAAGCTTTCTTT CASSFGGPTNTEAFF
TRBD1 few TRBJ2-5 TRBV15 TGTGCCACCAGCGGGTCCCGGGACAGGGTAGAGACCCAGTACTTC CATSGSRDRVETQYF
TRBD1 many TRBJ1-6 TRBV29-1 TGCAGCGTGGGACAGGGGGCCAATTCACCCCTCCACTTT CSVGQGANSPLHF
NA many TRBJ1-2 TRBV3-1 TGTGCCAGCAGCCATTTAGGATCCCCGGAGGGCTACACCTTC CASSHLGSPEGYTF
NA few TRBJ2-3 TRBV9 TGTGCCAGCAGCCTTTTTGAGGGGACCACAGATACGCAGTATTTT CASSLFEGTTDTQYF
NA once TRBJ1-1 TRBV6-1 TGTGCCAGCAGTCCACCAACAAGGAACACTGAAGCTTTCTTT CASSPPTRNTEAFF
TRBD2 few TRBJ2-1 TRBV7-9 TGTGCCTCCGGGGGGGGTGGGGAAGCCTACAATGAGCAGTTCTTC CASGGGGEAYNEQFF
NA few TRBJ1-5 TRBV9 TGTGCCAGCAGTGTCGGCGGTTATCAGCCCCAGCATTTT CASSVGGYQPQHF
NA NA TRBJ2-7 TRBV7-2 TGTGCCAGCAGCCCAGTCGGACACCCCTACGAGCAGTACTTC CASSPVGHPYEQYF
NA few TRBJ2-7 TRBV3-1 TGTGCCAGCAGCCAAGCCTTACCAGGGGGGCCCTACGAGCAGTACTTC CASSQALPGGPYEQYF
NA NA TRBJ2-7 TRBV15 TGTGCCACCAGCCCAGGGGGAGGCTCCTACGAGCAGTACTTC CATSPGGGSYEQYF
NA NA TRBJ2-1 TRBV11-3 TGTGCCAGCAGCTCGTACCGGGTCCTTTTCTTC CASSSYRVLFF
NA NA TRBJ1-1 TRBV10-3 TGTGCCATCAGTCCCAGGGCCCCGAACACTGAAGCTTTCTTT CAISPRAPNTEAFF
TRBD1 few TRBJ2-1 TRBV10-3 TGTGCCATCAGTGCCGGGACAGAGAACCACAATGAGCAGTTCTTC CAISAGTENHNEQFF
NA NA TRBJ2-5 TRBV18 TGTGCCAGCTCGGGTGCGAGAGAGACCCAGTACTTC CASSGARETQYF
NA NA TRBJ2-1 TRBV24-1 TGTGCCACCAGTGATACAGGGTGGGATGAGCAGTTCTTC CATSDTGWDEQFF
NA NA TRBJ2-4 TRBV5-4 TGTGCCAGCAGCTTGGAGGGTTTTGCCAAAAACATTCAGTACTTC CASSLEGFAKNIQYF